This TCR beta chain was recorded in a study of long-term antiretroviral therapy in people with HIV. Run at survey level, the immunoSEQ assay was version v3.0. Assay: immunoSEQ multiplex PCR; the TCRdb copy retains only in-frame clones and omits some. Of under 45,000 clones listed, 94% are singletons. The trim removed 5 bases at V and 3 bases at J, leaving 8 bases unmatched. Germline V lookup: CDR1 LNHNV, CDR2 YYDKDF (reference sequence). The CDR3 totals 15 residues. This receptor was taken from a man aged 30 to 45 with HIV. The chain is built from TRBV15 and TRBJ2-7; the match to TRBD1 covers 9 bases. The sequencing here drew on unsorted PBMCs, taken approximately 9.1 years after starting antiretroviral therapy. The CDR3 DNA reads as TGTGCCACCAGCCGGCCGGGACAGGGTCGCTACGAGCAGTACTTC. This codes for CATSRPGQGRYEQYF.